The T cell receptor (beta chain) under discussion was sequenced for a study of tumor-infiltrating lymphocytes in primary liver carcinoma (TCRdb year 2017). Regarding the research as a whole: About five patients with histopathologically diagnosed primary liver carcinoma underwent surgical resection in China between late 2015 and March 2016. TCRbeta repertoire sequencing, expression microarrays and whole-exome sequencing were combined in the study across five regions of each liver tumor, with adjacent normal tissue and blood also included. A total of roughly 35 specimens from 5 patients, comprising 25 or so tumor regions, 5 adjacent noncancerous liver tissues and 5 peripheral blood samples, were covered by TCRbeta repertoire sequencing. The five patients had tumors staged T1-T3 N0M0, with maximum diameters ranging from roughly 4.2 to 11 cm. Repertoires from technical replicates were highly reproducible, with mean shared-clone rates roughly 0.87 and correlation coefficients above 0.98. Of the five patients (three men and two women, aged 30 to 69 years), four had hepatocellular carcinoma and one had combined HCC and intrahepatic cholangiocarcinoma. Each sample produced about 3.5 to 7.5 million productive TCRbeta reads, and read depth showed no significant difference between tissue types.

About this clonotype: The antigen this receptor binds is unknown. Since a much larger clone is just one base distant, this may be a read error.

Using a constant-region primer and ProtoScript II reverse transcriptase, TCRbeta-specific cDNA was reverse-transcribed from approximately 500 ng total RNA. The TCRbeta libraries were prepared through three rounds of nested multiplex PCR following a slightly modified ARM-PCR procedure. Each of the first two PCR rounds ran for 9 to 11 cycles using multiplex TRBV1-TRBV30 forward primers together with a Cbeta reverse primer. Sample barcodes and Illumina adapters were added in a final 25-cycle PCR using Deep VentR polymerase. Amplicons of 200-500 bp were gel-purified with a QIAquick gel extraction kit before sequencing. An Illumina HiSeq 2500 was used to sequence the TCRbeta amplicons with 250-bp paired-end reads. On the authors' methods: Quality trimming of reads was performed with Trimmomatic v0.33, and paired reads were merged with FLASH v1.2.11 so that full CDR3 sequences could be recovered. V, D and J germline segments were assigned to the rearranged TCRbeta sequences using MiGEC v1.2.1b. Clonotype statistics and Shannon-Wiener diversity indices were calculated with VDJtools v1.0.0. Except for diversity analysis, only the 250 most abundant clonotypes of each sample were used in subsequent analyses to reduce sampling bias. TCRdb redid the processing of the public reads, applying fastp at Q25 and MiXCR, and retained in-frame beta chains. All rows with the same CDR3 protein become a single entry with the most common DNA and genes. The V and J calls come from TCRdb's annotation, not from the publication. Recorded for this sample are 300,000 to 350,000 distinct CDR3 sequences; approximately 54% of them occurred a single time. The top ten clonotypes cover over 15% of the sample.

The germline V gene provides CDR1 SQVTM and CDR2 ANQGSEA. The V end loses 4 bases and the J end loses 12 bases, and a stretch of 13 bases separates them. From the cysteine up to the phenylalanine, the CDR3 has a length of 11 residues. The sequence is cut down to CDR3 DNA, 33 bases in frame from base 1. RNA from unsorted whole blood was extracted with TRIzol reagent, and germline DNA was obtained with the DNeasy Blood & Tissue kit. Chronic HBV infection was present in the patients, and the patients were treatment-naive at sampling. Approximately 4.1 milliliters of peripheral blood were collected into K2EDTA tubes before surgery. What the research found in general, with its limitations: Only five patients were included in the study, and the authors note that the findings should be validated in a larger study. Pairs of tumor regions showed greater repertoire overlap (mean roughly 35%) than tumor-adjacent pairs (roughly 17%) or tumor-blood pairs (roughly 15%), which is consistent with antigen-driven expansion. Because only the TCR beta chain was sequenced and unpaired alpha chains were not captured, true repertoire diversity is likely underestimated. A significantly larger repertoire fraction was made up by the top 250 clones in tumors than in blood (p = 0.039). Comparison of CD4+ and CD8+ T cell repertoires was precluded by the use of bulk unsorted samples.

The TCR originated in a woman aged 25 to 45 with primary liver carcinoma and hepatitis B virus infection. The chain is assembled from TRBV29-1 and TRBJ2-4; a weak D assignment points to TRBD2 (5 bases agree). Sequencing was carried out using peripheral blood. At the DNA level, the sequence is TGCAGCGTTGGGACTGCGCTGTCTCAGTACTTC. Its protein product is CSVGTALSQYF.